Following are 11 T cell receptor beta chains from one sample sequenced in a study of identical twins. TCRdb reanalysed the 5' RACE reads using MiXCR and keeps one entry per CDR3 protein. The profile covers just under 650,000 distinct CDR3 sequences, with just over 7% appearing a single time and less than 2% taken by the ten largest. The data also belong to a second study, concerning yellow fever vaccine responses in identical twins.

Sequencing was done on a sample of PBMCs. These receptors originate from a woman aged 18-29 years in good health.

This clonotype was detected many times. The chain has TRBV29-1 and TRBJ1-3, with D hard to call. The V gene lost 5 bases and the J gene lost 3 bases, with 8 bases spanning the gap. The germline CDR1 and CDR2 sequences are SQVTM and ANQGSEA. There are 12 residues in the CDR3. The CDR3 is CSVRTDGNTIYF. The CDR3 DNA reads TGCAGCGTTCGGACGGATGGAAACACCATATATTTT. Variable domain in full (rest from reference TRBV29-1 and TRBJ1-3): SAVISQKPSRDICQRGTSLTIQCQVDSQVTMMFWYRQQPGQSLTLIATANQGSEATYESGFVIDKFPISRPNLTFSTLTVSNMSPEDSSIYLCSVRTDGNTIYFGEGSWLTVV.

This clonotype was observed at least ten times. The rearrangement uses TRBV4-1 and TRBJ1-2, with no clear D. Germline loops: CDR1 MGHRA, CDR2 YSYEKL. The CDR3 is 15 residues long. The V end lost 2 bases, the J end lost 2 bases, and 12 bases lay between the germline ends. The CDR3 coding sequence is TGCGCCAGCAGCCAAATGGTAAGGAGCAACTATGGCTACACCTTC. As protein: CASSQMVRSNYGYTF.

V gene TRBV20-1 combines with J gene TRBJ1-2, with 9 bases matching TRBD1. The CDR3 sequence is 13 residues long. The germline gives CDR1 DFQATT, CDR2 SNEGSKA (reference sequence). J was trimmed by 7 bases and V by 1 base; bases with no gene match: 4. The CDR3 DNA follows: TGCAGTGCTAGAGGGGGACAGGGTTTTGGCTACACCTTC. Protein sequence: CSARGGQGFGYTF.

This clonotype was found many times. The CDR3 here is CASSPLQGHGGYEQYF. For the CDR3, the DNA is TGTGCCAGCTCACCTCTACAGGGTCATGGAGGCTACGAGCAGTACTTC. This chain links TRBV18 with TRBJ2-7; tentative D call: TRBD1 (6 bases). This CDR3 spans 16 amino acids. The germline V gene encodes CDR1 KGHSH and CDR2 LQKENI. The ends were cut back, 3 bases at V and 3 bases at J, with 18 bases in the middle.

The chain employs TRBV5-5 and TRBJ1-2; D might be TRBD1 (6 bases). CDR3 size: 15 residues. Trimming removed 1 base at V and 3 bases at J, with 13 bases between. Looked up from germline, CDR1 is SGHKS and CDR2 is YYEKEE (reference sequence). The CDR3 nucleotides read TGTGCCAGCAGCTTGTTGGGGGGGCTCGACTATGGCTACACCTTC. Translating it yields CASSLLGGLDYGYTF.

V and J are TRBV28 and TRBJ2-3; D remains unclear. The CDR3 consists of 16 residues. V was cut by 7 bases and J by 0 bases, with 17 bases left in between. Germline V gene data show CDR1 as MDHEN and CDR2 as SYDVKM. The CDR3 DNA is TGTGCCAGCAACCACCCCTCGGGCCTCAGCACAGATACGCAGTATTTT. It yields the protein CASNHPSGLSTDTQYF.

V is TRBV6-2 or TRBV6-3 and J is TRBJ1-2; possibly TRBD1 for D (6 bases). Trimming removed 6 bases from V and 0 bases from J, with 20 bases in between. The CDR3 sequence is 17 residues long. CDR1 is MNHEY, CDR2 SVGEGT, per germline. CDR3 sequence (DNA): TGTGCCAGCAGCGACCTTTTACAGGGTTGGGCTAACTATGGCTACACCTTC. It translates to CASSDLLQGWANYGYTF.

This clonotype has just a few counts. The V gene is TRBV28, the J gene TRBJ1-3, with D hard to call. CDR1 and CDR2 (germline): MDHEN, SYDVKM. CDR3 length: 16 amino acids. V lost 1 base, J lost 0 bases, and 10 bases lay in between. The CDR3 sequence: CASSLSGRTSGNTIYF. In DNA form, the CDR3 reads TGTGCCAGCAGTTTATCAGGCAGGACCTCTGGAAACACCATATATTTT.

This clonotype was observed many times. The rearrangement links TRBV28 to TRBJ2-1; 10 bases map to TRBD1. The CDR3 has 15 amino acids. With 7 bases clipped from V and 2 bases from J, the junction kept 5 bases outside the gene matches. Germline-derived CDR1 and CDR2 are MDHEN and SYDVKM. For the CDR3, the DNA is TGTGCCAGCAATACCGGGACAGGGGCCTACAATGAGCAGTTCTTC. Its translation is CASNTGTGAYNEQFF.

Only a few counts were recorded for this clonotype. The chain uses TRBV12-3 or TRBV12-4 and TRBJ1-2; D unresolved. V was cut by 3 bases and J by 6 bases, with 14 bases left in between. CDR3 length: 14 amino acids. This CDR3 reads CASSFLVLGDGYTF. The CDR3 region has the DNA TGTGCCAGCAGTTTTCTAGTCCTAGGCGATGGCTACACCTTC.

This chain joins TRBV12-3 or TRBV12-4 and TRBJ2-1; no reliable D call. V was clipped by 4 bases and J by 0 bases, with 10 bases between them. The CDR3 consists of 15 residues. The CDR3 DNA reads TGTGCCAGCAGTTCTTTTGCCCTCTCCTACAATGAGCAGTTCTTC. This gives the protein CASSSFALSYNEQFF.